Listed below are T cell receptor beta chains from one sample, sequenced in a study of T cells in tumors after PD-1 blockade. Generated by immunoSEQ multiplex PCR, the TCRdb table keeps only in-frame clones and is missing some. This sample has 34,000 or so clones, with roughly 73% found just once. This specimen consisted of PBMCs, obtained after anti-PD-1 treatment. The receptors here all came from a human donor with basal cell carcinoma. Both conserved end residues are part of each CDR3.

TRBV24-1 | 15 | CATSDLQGLKETQYF
TRBV27 | 14 | CASSPTRRATEAFF
TRBV7-9 | 19 | CASSPSVSTVNYRADTQYF
TRBV29-1 | 13 | CSVGKGGAYEQYF
TRBV7-2 | 14 | CASSFTGGTYEQYF
TRBV21-1 | 14 | CASRGTGQPHEQYF
TRBV7-6 | 16 | CASSLAGEVVTGELFF
TRBV11-3 | 13 | CASSQRGRTEQFF
TRBV6-5 | 13 | CASARGGYNEQFF
TRBV3-1/TRBV3-2 | 17 | CASSQELGGSYYNEQFF
TRBV5-4 | 15 | CASRALGRLGNVLTF
TRBV2 | 15 | CASSDVGGLTYEQYF
TRBV19 | 14 | CASGTGTGNYGYTF
TRBV7-9 | 14 | CASSVGRYNSPLHF
TRBV3-1/TRBV3-2 | 17 | CASRGGGRAGATDTQYF
TRBV5-1 | 15 | CASRTTSGGAGEQFF
TRBV24-1 | 15 | CATSAGRMDGQPQHF
TRBV2 | 11 | CASSQGYEQYF
TRBV6-5 | 16 | CASSYQGVNLNTEAFF
TRBV7-2 | 15 | CASSARDRGNDEQFF
TRBV10-3 | 19 | CAISDRGGPYILSGNTIYF
TRBV7-2 | 15 | CASSNSGQASRGYTF